These 16 T cell receptor beta chains were all obtained from the same sample, sequenced in a study of CD8 T cells in Susac syndrome. cDNA came from roughly 0.5 to 1 ug RNA primed by random hexamers. TCRdb re-derived calls from the immunoSEQ multiplex PCR reads in MiXCR, one entry per CDR3 protein. The sample holds roughly 130,000 distinct CDR3 sequences, approximately 95% seen once. The sample taken for sequencing was CD4+ T cells from PBMCs. These receptors came from a human donor with multiple sclerosis.

The chain uses TRBV12-3 or TRBV12-4 and TRBJ2-5; 15 bases fit TRBD2. With V trimmed by 0 bases and J by 1 base, 0 bases remained unmatched. The CDR3 is 17 residues long. The CDR3 DNA is TGTGCCAGCAGTTTAGCGGGACTAGCGGGGGGCCAAGAGACCCAGTACTTC. Protein product: CASSLAGLAGGQETQYF.

This chain connects TRBV28 to TRBJ2-6; D possibly corresponds to TRBD1 (6 bases). With 6 bases removed from V and 1 base from J, the gap between germline ends came to 10 bases. Germline-derived CDR1 and CDR2 are MDHEN and SYDVKM. This CDR3 is built from 15 residues. The CDR3 loop is CASRGTGSGANVLTF. CDR3 DNA: TGTGCCAGCAGGGGAACAGGGTCTGGGGCCAACGTCCTGACTTTC.

CDR3 nucleotide sequence: TGTGCCAGCAGCCAAGAAGCACGTACACCCCTCCACTTT. Amino acids: CASSQEARTPLHF. The chain recombines TRBV3-1 with TRBJ1-6; D remains ambiguous. The germline gives CDR1 LGHDT, CDR2 YNNKEL (reference sequence). The V and J ends lost 0 bases and 11 bases respectively, with 8 bases between them. The CDR3 is 13 amino acids.

This rearrangement joins TRBV15 to TRBJ1-5; the D gene is possibly TRBD1 (6 bases). Trimming left V 5 bases short and J 11 bases short, with 22 bases between. CDR3 length: 15 residues. Germline V gene data show CDR1 as LNHNV and CDR2 as YYDKDF (reference sequence). CDR3 DNA: TGTGCCACCAGCTCCGAGAGGACAGAAAGTAGGGCCCAGCATTTT. Its translation: CATSSERTESRAQHF.

V gene TRBV9 combines with J gene TRBJ2-7, with 11 bases lining up with TRBD2. CDR3 length: 15 amino acids. The junction had 9 bases not matched to a gene; V was cut back by 3 bases and J by 7 bases. Germline CDR1 reads SGDLS; CDR2 reads YYNGEE. The CDR3 sequence: CASSATGTSGGEQYF. The CDR3, as DNA: TGTGCCAGCAGCGCCACCGGGACTAGCGGTGGGGAGCAGTACTTC.

The genes are TRBV29-1 and TRBJ2-1; D gene uncertain. The CDR3 covers 14 residues. V shed 6 bases and J shed 9 bases, with 21 bases lying between them. Germline values: CDR1 SQVTM, CDR2 ANQGSEA. The CDR3 loop is CSVGNSNNMGEQFF. Written as DNA, the CDR3 is TGCAGCGTGGGGAACAGTAACAACATGGGTGAGCAGTTCTTC.

The rearrangement uses TRBV20-1 and TRBJ1-2; a weak D match, TRBD1 (5 bases). The germline CDR1 and CDR2 sequences are DFQATT and SNEGSKA (reference sequence). This CDR3 is 17 amino acids long. Trimming removed 0 bases from V and 4 bases from J, with 21 bases in between. CDR3 protein: CSARDFGPGQFGYGYTF. Here the CDR3 DNA reads TGCAGTGCTAGAGATTTCGGTCCTGGACAATTCGGCTATGGCTACACCTTC.

J is TRBJ2-7 and V is TRBV13; D may be TRBD1 (6 bases). V lost 7 bases and J lost 0, with 16 bases in between. The germline gives CDR1 PRHDT, CDR2 FYEKMQ (reference sequence). This CDR3 contains 15 residues. The CDR3 sequence is CASKGFRGSSYEQYF. Here the CDR3 DNA reads TGTGCCAGCAAGGGGTTCAGGGGAAGCTCCTACGAGCAGTACTTC.

This rearrangement joins TRBV5-6 to TRBJ2-6, with D uncertain. The germline gives CDR1 SGHDT, CDR2 YYEEEE. The CDR3 loop spans 15 amino acids. V was shortened by 4 bases and J by 2 bases, with 10 bases between the two germline ends. DNA of the CDR3: TGTGCCAGCAGCCTGGTAGTGACTGGGGCCAACGTCCTGACTTTC. This codes for CASSLVVTGANVLTF.

The chain joins TRBV7-2 to TRBJ2-2, with D maybe TRBD1 (5 bases). The V and J ends lost 5 bases and 0 bases respectively, with 13 bases between them. From germline, CDR1 is SGHTA and CDR2 FQGNSA. The length of the CDR3 is 16 residues. DNA for the CDR3: TGTGCCAGCAGCAACAGGCCGATCTCGAACACCGGGGAGCTGTTTTTT. As protein: CASSNRPISNTGELFF.

This clonotype was found once. The CDR3 region is CASEQGRYGYTF. The CDR3 coding sequence is TGTGCCAGTGAGCAGGGCCGCTATGGCTACACCTTC. This chain links TRBV19 with TRBJ1-2; possibly TRBD1 for D (5 bases). V dropped 8 bases and J dropped 4 bases, with 11 bases sitting between them. This CDR3 is 12 amino acids long. CDR1 and CDR2 (germline): LNHDA, SQIVND (reference sequence).

The gene calls are TRBV20-1 and TRBJ2-1, with D perhaps TRBD2 (5 bases). The CDR3 covers 14 residues. The V and J ends lost 1 base and 10 bases respectively, with 17 bases between them. Germline CDR1 and CDR2: DFQATT and SNEGSKA (reference sequence). In nucleotides, the CDR3 is TGCAGTGCTAGAGCTAGCTACCTAGCCTACGAGCAGTTCTTC. This translates into CSARASYLAYEQFF.

J is TRBJ1-4 and V is TRBV29-1, with TRBD1 matching 9 bases. The CDR3 contains 14 residues. The germline V gene encodes CDR1 SQVTM and CDR2 ANQGSEA. The ends lost 7 bases at V and 2 bases at J; junction bases unmatched: 5. CDR3 loop: CSAGTGNTNEKLFF. The CDR3 DNA sequence: TGCAGCGCAGGGACAGGGAATACTAATGAAAAACTGTTTTTT. Full variable domain (outside the CDR3, taken from reference TRBV29-1 and TRBJ1-4): SAVISQKPSRDICQRGTSLTIQCQVDSQVTMMFWYRQQPGQSLTLIATANQGSEATYESGFVIDKFPISRPNLTFSTLTVSNMSPEDSSIYLCSAGTGNTNEKLFFGSGTQLSVL.

V is TRBV4-3 and J is TRBJ2-5; possible D gene TRBD2, 5 bases. Germline CDR1 is LGHNA and CDR2 is YSLEER. The germline V and J ends were trimmed by 0 bases and 4 bases, with 12 bases remaining between them. The CDR3 totals 15 residues. The CDR3 sequence is CASSQETGWGETQYF. CDR3 in DNA: TGCGCCAGCAGCCAAGAAACGGGGTGGGGAGAGACCCAGTACTTC.

This clonotype was seen a single time. The chain employs TRBV5-8 and TRBJ1-2; TRBD1 is a possible D gene (6 bases). The CDR3 loop spans 14 amino acids. Trimming removed 1 base at V and 6 bases at J, with 13 bases between. CDR1 is SGHTS, CDR2 YDEGEE, per germline. DNA of the CDR3: TGTGCCAGCAGCTTGCCCACAGGGTCAAATGGCTACACCTTC. Amino acid sequence: CASSLPTGSNGYTF.

The chain links TRBV13 to TRBJ2-7, with D tentatively TRBD1 (7 bases). Germline-derived CDR1 and CDR2 are PRHDT and FYEKMQ (reference sequence). This CDR3 has 15 amino acids. V was cut by 5 bases and J by 5 bases, with 19 bases left in between. The CDR3 nucleotides read TGTGCCAGCAGCCCTCAACAGGGGAGGTACCACGAGCAGTACTTC. Translated, it gives CASSPQQGRYHEQYF. The full variable domain, its missing parts supplied by reference TRBV13 and TRBJ2-7, is AAGVIQSPRHLIKEKRETATLKCYPIPRHDTVYWYQQGPGQDPQFLISFYEKMQSDKGSIPDRFSAQQFSDYHSELNMSSLELGDSALYFCASSPQQGRYHEQYFGPGTRLTVT.